This T cell receptor (beta chain) was recovered during a study of response to subunit inactivated influenza vaccine. Study-level points and caveats: The authors proposed limited new T cell recruitment per seasonal influenza vaccination.

V lost 4 bases to trimming and J lost 3 bases; unmatched junction nucleotides: 5. Germline loops: CDR1 MNHNS, CDR2 SASEGT. The CDR3 totals 15 residues. For this clonotype: What it recognizes is unknown.

Using its own MiXCR run on the RT-PCR reads, TCRdb lists one record per CDR3 protein. Of some 600,000 distinct CDR3 sequences detected, approximately 14% appear once; the ten largest clones hold 7.6%. The chain joins TRBV6-1 to TRBJ1-3; 8 bases are shared with TRBD1. The starting material was PBMCs from blood, obtained 14 days before vaccination. The clonotype was recovered from a man aged 50 to 60 who received an inactivated influenza vaccine. In DNA, the CDR3 is TGTGCCAGCAGTGTCCAGGGGGCTGGTGGAAACACCATATATTTT. Translated: CASSVQGAGGNTIYF.